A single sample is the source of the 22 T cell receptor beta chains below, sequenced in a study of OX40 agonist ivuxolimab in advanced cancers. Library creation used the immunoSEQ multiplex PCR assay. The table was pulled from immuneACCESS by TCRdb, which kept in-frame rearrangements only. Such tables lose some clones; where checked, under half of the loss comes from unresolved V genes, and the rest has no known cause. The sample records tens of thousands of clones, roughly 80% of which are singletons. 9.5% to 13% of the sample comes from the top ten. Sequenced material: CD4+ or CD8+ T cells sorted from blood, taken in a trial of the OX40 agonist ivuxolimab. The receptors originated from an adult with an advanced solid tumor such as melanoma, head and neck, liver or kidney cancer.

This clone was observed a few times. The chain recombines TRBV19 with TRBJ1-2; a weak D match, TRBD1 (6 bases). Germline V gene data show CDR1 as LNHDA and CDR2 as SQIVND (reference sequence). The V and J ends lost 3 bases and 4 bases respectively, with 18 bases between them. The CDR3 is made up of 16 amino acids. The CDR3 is CASSMGQGSIIYGYTF. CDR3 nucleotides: TGTGCCAGTAGTATGGGGCAGGGGTCGATCATCTATGGCTACACCTTC.

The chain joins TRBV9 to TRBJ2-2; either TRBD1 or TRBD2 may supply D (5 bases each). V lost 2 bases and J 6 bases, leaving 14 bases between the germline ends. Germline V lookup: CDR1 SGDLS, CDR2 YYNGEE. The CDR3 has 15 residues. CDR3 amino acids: CASSVTTMGAGELFF. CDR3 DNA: TGTGCCAGCAGCGTGACCACGATGGGGGCCGGGGAGCTGTTTTTT.

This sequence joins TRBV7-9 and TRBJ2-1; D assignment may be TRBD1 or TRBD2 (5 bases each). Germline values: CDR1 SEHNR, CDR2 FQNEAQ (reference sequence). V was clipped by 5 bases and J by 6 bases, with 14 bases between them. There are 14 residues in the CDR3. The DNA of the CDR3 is TGTGCCAGCAGCCTCGGGACGGTCGTCAATGAGCAGTTCTTC. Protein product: CASSLGTVVNEQFF.

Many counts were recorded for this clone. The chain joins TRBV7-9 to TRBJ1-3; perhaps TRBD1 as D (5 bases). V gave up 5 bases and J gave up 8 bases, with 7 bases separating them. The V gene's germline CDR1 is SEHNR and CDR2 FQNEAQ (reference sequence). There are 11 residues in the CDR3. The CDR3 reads CASSRGDTIYF. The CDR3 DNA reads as TGTGCCAGCAGCCGGGGCGACACCATATATTTT.

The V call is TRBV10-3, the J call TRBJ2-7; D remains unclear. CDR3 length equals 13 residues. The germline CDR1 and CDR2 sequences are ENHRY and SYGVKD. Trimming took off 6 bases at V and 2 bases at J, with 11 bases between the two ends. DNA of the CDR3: TGTGCCATCAGCCTTGACCAAGCCTACGAGCAGTACTTC. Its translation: CAISLDQAYEQYF.

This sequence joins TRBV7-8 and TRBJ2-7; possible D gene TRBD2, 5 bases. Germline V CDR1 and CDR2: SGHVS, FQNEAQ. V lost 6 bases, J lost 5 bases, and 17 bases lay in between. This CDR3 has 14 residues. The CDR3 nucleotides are TGTGCCAGCAGTCGGACTGGAACCCGAAACGAGCAGTACTTC. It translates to CASSRTGTRNEQYF.

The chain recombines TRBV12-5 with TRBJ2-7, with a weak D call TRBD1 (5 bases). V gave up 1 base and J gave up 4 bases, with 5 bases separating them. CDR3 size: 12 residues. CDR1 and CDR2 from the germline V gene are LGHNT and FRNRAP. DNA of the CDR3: TGTGCTAGTGGTTTGGGACAGTACGAGCAGTACGTC. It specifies CASGLGQYEQYV.

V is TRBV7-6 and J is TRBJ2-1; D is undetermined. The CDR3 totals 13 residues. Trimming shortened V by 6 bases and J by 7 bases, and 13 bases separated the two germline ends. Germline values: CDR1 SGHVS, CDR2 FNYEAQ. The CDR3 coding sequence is TGTGCCAGCAGTTCCTCAGAGTGGAATGAGCAGTTCTTC. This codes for CASSSSEWNEQFF. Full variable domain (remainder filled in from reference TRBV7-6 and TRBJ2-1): GAGVSQSPRYKVTKRGQDVALRCDPISGHVSLYWYRQALGQGPEFLTYFNYEAQQDKSGLPNDRFSAERPEGSISTLTIQRTEQRDSAMYRCASSSSEWNEQFFGPGTRLTVL.

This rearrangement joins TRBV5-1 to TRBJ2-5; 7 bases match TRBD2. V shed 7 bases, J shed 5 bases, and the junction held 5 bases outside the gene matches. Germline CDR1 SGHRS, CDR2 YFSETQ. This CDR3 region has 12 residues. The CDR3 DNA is TGCGCCAGCGGAGGACTAGGGGAGACCCAGTACTTC. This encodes CASGGLGETQYF.

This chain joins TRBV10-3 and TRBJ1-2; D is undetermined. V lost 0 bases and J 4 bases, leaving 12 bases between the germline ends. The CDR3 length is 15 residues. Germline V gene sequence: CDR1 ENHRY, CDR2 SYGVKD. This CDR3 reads CAISESGRSIYGYTF. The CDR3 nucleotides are TGTGCCATCAGTGAGTCGGGCCGTAGTATCTATGGCTACACCTTC.

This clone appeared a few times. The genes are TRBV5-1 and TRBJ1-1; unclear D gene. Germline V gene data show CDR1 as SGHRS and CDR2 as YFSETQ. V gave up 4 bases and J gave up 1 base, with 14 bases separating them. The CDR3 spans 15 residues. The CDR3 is CASSPLNDENTEAFF. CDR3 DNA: TGCGCCAGCAGCCCTCTAAACGACGAGAACACTGAAGCTTTCTTT.

The CDR3 nucleotides read TGCAGCGTTGTCGGACAGGGAGAGGAAAAACTGTTTTTT. The encoded protein is CSVVGQGEEKLFF. The J gene is TRBJ1-4, the V gene TRBV29-1; 8 positions match TRBD1. V gave up 4 bases and J gave up 8 bases; unmatched junction bases: 6. The CDR3 totals 13 residues. Looked up from germline, CDR1 is SQVTM and CDR2 is ANQGSEA.

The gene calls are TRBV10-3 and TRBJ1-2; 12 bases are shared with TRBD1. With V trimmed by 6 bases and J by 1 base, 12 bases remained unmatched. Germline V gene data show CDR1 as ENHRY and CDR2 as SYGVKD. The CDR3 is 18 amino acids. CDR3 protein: CAISYNPGQGAVNYGYTF. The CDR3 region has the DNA TGTGCCATCAGCTATAACCCGGGACAGGGGGCCGTTAACTATGGCTACACCTTC.

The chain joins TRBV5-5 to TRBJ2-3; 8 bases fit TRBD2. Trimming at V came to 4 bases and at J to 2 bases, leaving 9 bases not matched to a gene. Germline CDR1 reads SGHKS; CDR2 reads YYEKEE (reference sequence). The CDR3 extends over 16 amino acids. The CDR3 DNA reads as TGTGCCAGCAGCCCAGGCGGGGGGCTTTCCACAGATACGCAGTATTTT. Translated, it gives CASSPGGGLSTDTQYF.

The CDR3 DNA reads as TGTGCCAGCAGTCCCCACAGGGGCACTAACTATGGCTACACCTTC. It specifies CASSPHRGTNYGYTF. The chain joins TRBV28 to TRBJ1-2; TRBD1 matches 7 bases. Trimming cost V 5 bases and J 0 bases; bases outside gene matches: 6. Per the germline V gene, CDR1 is MDHEN and CDR2 is SYDVKM. CDR3 length: 15 amino acids.

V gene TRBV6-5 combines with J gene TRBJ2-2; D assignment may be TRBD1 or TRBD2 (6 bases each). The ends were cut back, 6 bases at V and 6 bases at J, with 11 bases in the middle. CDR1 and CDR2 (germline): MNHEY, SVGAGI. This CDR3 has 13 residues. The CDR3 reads CASRRGGSGELFF. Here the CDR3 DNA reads TGTGCCAGCAGGCGAGGGGGGTCCGGGGAGCTGTTTTTT.

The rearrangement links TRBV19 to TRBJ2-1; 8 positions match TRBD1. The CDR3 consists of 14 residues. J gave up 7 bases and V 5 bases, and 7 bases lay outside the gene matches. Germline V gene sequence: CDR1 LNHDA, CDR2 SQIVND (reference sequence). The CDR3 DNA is TGTGCCAGTAGTTCTGACAGGGGCTGGAATGAGCAGTTCTTC. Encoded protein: CASSSDRGWNEQFF.

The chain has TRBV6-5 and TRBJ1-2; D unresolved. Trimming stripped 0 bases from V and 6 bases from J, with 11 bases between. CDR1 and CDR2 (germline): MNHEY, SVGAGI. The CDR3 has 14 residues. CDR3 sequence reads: CASSYSRGEDGYTF. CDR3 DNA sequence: TGTGCCAGCAGTTACTCGCGCGGGGAGGATGGCTACACCTTC.

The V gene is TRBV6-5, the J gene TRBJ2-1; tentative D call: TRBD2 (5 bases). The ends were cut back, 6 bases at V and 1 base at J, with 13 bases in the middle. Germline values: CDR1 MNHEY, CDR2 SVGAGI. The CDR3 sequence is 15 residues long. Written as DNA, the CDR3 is TGTGCCAGCAGCCCCCAACCGGGATCCTACAATGAGCAGTTCTTC. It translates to CASSPQPGSYNEQFF.

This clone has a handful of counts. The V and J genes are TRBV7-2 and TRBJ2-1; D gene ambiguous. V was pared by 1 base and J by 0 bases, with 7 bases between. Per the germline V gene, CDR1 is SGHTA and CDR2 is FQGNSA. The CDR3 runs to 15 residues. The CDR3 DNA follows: TGTGCCAGCAGCTTAGACTGGGGCTCCTACAATGAGCAGTTCTTC. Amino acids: CASSLDWGSYNEQFF. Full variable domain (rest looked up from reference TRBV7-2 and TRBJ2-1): GAGVSQSPSNKVTEKGKDVELRCDPISGHTALYWYRQSLGQGLEFLIYFQGNSAPDKSGLPSDRFSAERTGGSVSTLTIQRTQQEDSAVYLCASSLDWGSYNEQFFGPGTRLTVL.

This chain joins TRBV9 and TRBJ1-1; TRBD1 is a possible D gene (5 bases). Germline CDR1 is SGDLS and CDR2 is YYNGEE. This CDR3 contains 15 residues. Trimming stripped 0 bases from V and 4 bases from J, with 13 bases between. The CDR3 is CASSVDGGFSTEAFF. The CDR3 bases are TGTGCCAGCAGCGTAGATGGGGGATTCAGCACTGAAGCTTTCTTT.

The CDR3 loop is CATSRGGDADTQYF. In DNA, the CDR3 is TGTGCCACCAGCAGGGGGGGAGACGCAGATACGCAGTATTTT. The chain has TRBV15 and TRBJ2-3; D perhaps matches TRBD2 (6 bases). Germline lookup yields CDR1 LNHNV and CDR2 YYDKDF (reference sequence). V dropped 3 bases and J dropped 4 bases, with 11 bases sitting between them. This CDR3 comprises 14 residues.